This is a list of T cell receptor beta chains from one sample in a study of cytotoxic CD8 clonotypes in ibrutinib-treated CLL. The protocol was immunoSEQ multiplex PCR, while the TCRdb copy is restricted to in-frame clones and leaves out a portion. Of roughly 170,000 clones in the sample, approximately 80% were seen once. Material: PBMCs, obtained after 24 months of ibrutinib treatment. These receptors were obtained from a human donor with chronic lymphocytic leukemia. The CDR3 runs from the conserved cysteine through the conserved F or W. The order of the fields is V gene, CDR3 length, J gene, CDR3 protein.

v_gene: TRBV5-5
len: 14
j_gene: TRBJ1-3
CDR3aa: CASRRQGTGNTIYF

v_gene: TRBV6-1
len: 14
j_gene: TRBJ2-5
CDR3aa: CASSRQGAEETQYF

v_gene: TRBV7-9
len: 16
j_gene: TRBJ2-3
CDR3aa: CASSLWPRRETDTQYF

v_gene: TRBV29-1
len: 13
j_gene: TRBJ1-2
CDR3aa: CSVAGELNYGYTF

v_gene: TRBV5-4
len: 13
j_gene: TRBJ1-2
CDR3aa: CASRWDYLYGYTF

v_gene: TRBV11-1
len: 15
j_gene: TRBJ1-1
CDR3aa: CASSFLTGTSAEAFF

v_gene: TRBV6-1
len: 17
j_gene: TRBJ2-7
CDR3aa: CASSEAWAGARSYEQYF

v_gene: TRBV30
len: 14
j_gene: TRBJ1-5
CDR3aa: CACWTGLSNQPQHF

v_gene: TRBV9
len: 18
j_gene: TRBJ2-1
CDR3aa: CASSVRVAQSSSYNEQFF

v_gene: TRBV25-1
len: 15
j_gene: TRBJ2-1
CDR3aa: CASSEFGGAYNEQFF

v_gene: TRBV29-1
len: 14
j_gene: TRBJ1-1
CDR3aa: CSPWEGFHDTEAFF

v_gene: TRBV9
len: 15
j_gene: TRBJ1-1
CDR3aa: CASSVVGQGNTEAFF

v_gene: TRBV6-5
len: 15
j_gene: TRBJ1-4
CDR3aa: CASSYGGQINEKLFF

v_gene: TRBV6-6
len: 16
j_gene: TRBJ1-4
CDR3aa: CASSYPPGTGREKLFF

v_gene: TRBV7-2
len: 13
j_gene: TRBJ1-1
CDR3aa: CASRLQGATEAFF

v_gene: TRBV7-2
len: 17
j_gene: TRBJ2-7
CDR3aa: CASSRSNRLADIYEQYF

v_gene: TRBV19
len: 20
j_gene: TRBJ2-1
CDR3aa: CASSIFGLGSGGRTDNEQFF

v_gene: TRBV28
len: 16
j_gene: TRBJ1-5
CDR3aa: CASISPGQGARQPQHF

v_gene: TRBV6-1
len: 14
j_gene: TRBJ1-5
CDR3aa: CASTWTGSPQPQHF

v_gene: TRBV12-5
len: 15
j_gene: TRBJ2-3
CDR3aa: CASGPGQGGTDTQYF

v_gene: TRBV7-2
len: 15
j_gene: TRBJ2-1
CDR3aa: CASSLARTSYNEQFF

v_gene: TRBV9
len: 15
j_gene: TRBJ2-5
CDR3aa: CASSLLGQNKETQYF

v_gene: TRBV27
len: 17
j_gene: TRBJ1-5
CDR3aa: CASSRSVSGWQTQPQHF

v_gene: TRBV29-1
len: 18
j_gene: TRBJ2-2
CDR3aa: CSVEDLTSGREYTGELFF

v_gene: TRBV27
len: 14
j_gene: TRBJ1-4
CDR3aa: CASSLNFRGEKLFF

v_gene: TRBV2
len: 15
j_gene: TRBJ2-1
CDR3aa: CASSRGQSFYNEQFF

v_gene: TRBV6-1
len: 14
j_gene: TRBJ2-2
CDR3aa: CASNSDRGIGELFF

v_gene: TRBV9
len: 15
j_gene: TRBJ2-5
CDR3aa: CASSPRGAGGETQYF

v_gene: TRBV5-1
len: 14
j_gene: TRBJ2-5
CDR3aa: CASKLGTGQETQYF

v_gene: TRBV18
len: 15
j_gene: TRBJ2-5
CDR3aa: CASQYIQGAQETQYF

v_gene: TRBV5-1
len: 15
j_gene: TRBJ2-3
CDR3aa: CASSLYSDSTDTQYF

v_gene: TRBV18
len: 15
j_gene: TRBJ2-7
CDR3aa: CASSQGTGLTYEQYF

v_gene: TRBV30
len: 14
j_gene: TRBJ2-1
CDR3aa: CACKRGVVTLEQFF

v_gene: TRBV27
len: 15
j_gene: TRBJ2-1
CDR3aa: CASSSLLGTSNEQFF

v_gene: TRBV28
len: 15
j_gene: TRBJ1-1
CDR3aa: CASSLGGHPNTEAFF

v_gene: TRBV9
len: 14
j_gene: TRBJ1-2
CDR3aa: CASSDRGTNYGYTF

v_gene: TRBV11-1
len: 15
j_gene: TRBJ2-7
CDR3aa: CASSSENGGSYEQYF

v_gene: TRBV5-1
len: 14
j_gene: TRBJ1-5
CDR3aa: CASSLGGMNQPQHF

v_gene: TRBV7-8
len: 18
j_gene: TRBJ1-5
CDR3aa: CASSFLKTGGTSNQPQHF

v_gene: TRBV6-1
len: 12
j_gene: TRBJ1-5
CDR3aa: CASSELALLKHF

v_gene: TRBV27
len: 13
j_gene: TRBJ1-2
CDR3aa: CASSHDGNYGYTF

v_gene: TRBV7-8
len: 14
j_gene: TRBJ1-2
CDR3aa: CASSLAGQNYGYTF

v_gene: TRBV6-6
len: 13
j_gene: TRBJ1-1
CDR3aa: CASRDSLNTEAFF

v_gene: TRBV15
len: 14
j_gene: .
CDR3aa: CATSRTSGAYEQYF

v_gene: TRBV5-4
len: 12
j_gene: TRBJ1-1
CDR3aa: CASSFGAPEAFF

v_gene: TRBV18
len: 15
j_gene: TRBJ1-5
CDR3aa: CASSPGDRASQPQHF

v_gene: TRBV7-8
len: 13
j_gene: TRBJ1-1
CDR3aa: CASKRQGPTEAFF

v_gene: TRBV5-5
len: 17
j_gene: TRBJ1-3
CDR3aa: CASRKSPGTGAGNTIYF

v_gene: TRBV7-8
len: 15
j_gene: TRBJ1-5
CDR3aa: CASSLYRYSNQPQHF

v_gene: TRBV29-1
len: 11
j_gene: TRBJ2-5
CDR3aa: CSAVGWETQYF

v_gene: TRBV18
len: 11
j_gene: TRBJ1-5
CDR3aa: CASLPCQPQHF

v_gene: TRBV12-5
len: 12
j_gene: TRBJ2-3
CDR3aa: CASNMDTDTQYF

v_gene: TRBV28
len: 14
j_gene: TRBJ1-2
CDR3aa: CASSLLAGQRGYTF

v_gene: TRBV6-5
len: 15
j_gene: TRBJ1-3
CDR3aa: CASRPRGDLRNTIYF